These 8 T cell receptor beta chains originate from one sample sequenced in a study of blood T cell repertoires in COVID-19. Using immunoSEQ multiplex PCR, the repertoire was profiled, and TCRdb retains in-frame clones only, with some absent. The table has roughly 28,000 clones, nearly 90% seen once. The sequenced material came from peripheral blood. Source of these receptors: a human donor in a cohort sampled during active COVID-19.

The chain uses TRBV7-9 and TRBJ1-5; D gene uncertain. CDR1 and CDR2 (germline): SEHNR, FQNEAQ (reference sequence). V gave up 5 bases and J gave up 11 bases, with 16 bases separating them. The CDR3 is made up of 13 amino acids. CDR3 loop: CASSRGGHQSQHF. CDR3 DNA: TGTGCCAGCAGCCGCGGAGGGCATCAATCCCAGCATTTT.

The chain combines TRBV12-5 with TRBJ2-7, with 10 bases matching TRBD1. V gave up 6 bases and J gave up 4 bases; unmatched junction bases: 12. CDR3 length equals 16 residues. CDR1 and CDR2 (germline): LGHNT, FRNRAP. This CDR3 reads CASGLSPGQGTYEQYF. The CDR3 region has the DNA TGTGCTAGTGGCCTGAGCCCGGGACAGGGGACGTACGAGCAGTACTTC.

This clone was observed once. V and J are TRBV12-3 or TRBV12-4 and TRBJ1-1, with D perhaps matching TRBD1 (6 bases). The CDR3 runs 11 residues. The V end was cut by 5 bases, the J end by 8 bases, with 9 bases between. The CDR3 protein is CASSDRREAFF. DNA of the CDR3: TGTGCCAGCAGTGACAGGAGAGAAGCTTTCTTT.

The chain carries TRBV19 and TRBJ2-6, with TRBD1 identical over 10 bases. Germline assignment: CDR1 LNHDA and CDR2 SQIVND (reference sequence). V lost 0 bases, J lost 2 bases, and 16 bases stayed unmatched. The CDR3 runs to 22 residues. The CDR3 DNA reads as TGTGCCAGTAGTATAGAGAAGGGGACAGGGGAAACACCGAGACCTGGGGCCAACGTCCTGACTTTC. Protein sequence: CASSIEKGTGETPRPGANVLTF.

This sequence joins TRBV19 and TRBJ1-1; no clear D. The CDR3 runs to 16 residues. The germline CDR1 and CDR2 sequences are LNHDA and SQIVND (reference sequence). The V end was cut by 5 bases, the J end by 1 base, with 17 bases between. Written as DNA, the CDR3 is TGTGCCAGTAGTTTCCCTGAGGTCAGCCCGAACACTGAAGCTTTCTTT. Residues: CASSFPEVSPNTEAFF. The full variable domain, rest sourced from reference TRBV19 and TRBJ1-1, is DGGITQSPKYLFRKEGQNVTLSCEQNLNHDAMYWYRQDPGQGLRLIYYSQIVNDFQKGDIAEGYSVSREKKESFPLTVTSAQKNPTAFYLCASSFPEVSPNTEAFFGQGTRLTVV.

The rearrangement joins TRBV30 to TRBJ2-7, with D tentatively TRBD2 (5 bases). The CDR3 runs to 13 residues. CDR1 is GTSNPN, CDR2 SVGIG, per germline (reference sequence). V was trimmed by 0 bases and J by 7 bases, leaving 13 bases between them. CDR3 sequence reads: CAWSVKDTGEQYF. CDR3 bases: TGTGCCTGGAGTGTAAAGGATACGGGAGAGCAGTACTTC.

This clone was seen a single time. The rearrangement links TRBV2 to TRBJ1-4; 7 bases are shared with TRBD1. In germline, CDR1 is SNHLY, CDR2 FYNNEI. Unmatched junction bases numbered 8, after V lost 6 bases and J lost 4 bases. This CDR3 has 15 residues. Here the CDR3 reads CASSATGIGNEKLFF. CDR3 nucleotides: TGTGCCAGCAGCGCGACAGGGATAGGTAATGAAAAACTGTTTTTT.

Only one count was recorded for this clone. The chain couples TRBV4-1 to TRBJ2-1; D possibly corresponds to TRBD1 (5 bases). In germline, CDR1 is MGHRA, CDR2 YSYEKL. The CDR3 length is 16 residues. V was clipped by 0 bases and J by 4 bases, with 13 bases between them. The CDR3 here is CASSQDVRGVYNEQFF. The CDR3 bases are TGCGCCAGCAGCCAAGATGTTAGGGGCGTGTACAATGAGCAGTTCTTC.